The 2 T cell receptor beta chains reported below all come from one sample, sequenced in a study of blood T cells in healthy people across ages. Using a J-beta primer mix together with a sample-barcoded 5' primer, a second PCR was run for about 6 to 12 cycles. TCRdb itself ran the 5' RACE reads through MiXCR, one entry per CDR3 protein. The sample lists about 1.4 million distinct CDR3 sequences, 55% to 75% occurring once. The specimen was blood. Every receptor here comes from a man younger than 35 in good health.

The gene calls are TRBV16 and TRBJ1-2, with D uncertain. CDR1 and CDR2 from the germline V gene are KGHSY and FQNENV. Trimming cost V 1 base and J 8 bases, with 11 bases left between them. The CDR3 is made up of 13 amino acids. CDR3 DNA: TGTGCCAGCAGCCAATTTACTCAGAACGGCTACACCTTC. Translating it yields CASSQFTQNGYTF.

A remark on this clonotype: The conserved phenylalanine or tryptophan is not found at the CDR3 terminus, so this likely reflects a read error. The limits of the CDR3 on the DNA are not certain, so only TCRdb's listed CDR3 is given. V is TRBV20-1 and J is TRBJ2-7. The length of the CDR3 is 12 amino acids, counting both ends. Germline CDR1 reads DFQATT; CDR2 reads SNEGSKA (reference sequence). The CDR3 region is CSARGQTYEQCL.